The sequence of this T cell receptor (beta chain) was determined in a study of early T cells in non-severe SARS-CoV-2 infection. TCRdb redid the calling of the 5' RACE reads with MiXCR, one entry per CDR3 protein. The sample lists about 42,000 distinct CDR3 sequences, approximately 7.1% occurring once. This clonotype was observed a handful of times. Trimming at V came to 0 bases and at J to 4 bases, leaving 5 bases not matched to a gene. The germline V gene has CDR1 SEHNR and CDR2 FQNEAQ (reference sequence). The CDR3 has 15 amino acids. The receptor comes from an adult who was a healthcare worker with PCR-confirmed SARS-CoV-2 infection or an uninfected control (not recorded which). Sequencing was performed on whole blood. The chain links TRBV7-9 to TRBJ2-7; the match to TRBD1 covers 8 bases. The CDR3 region has the DNA TGTGCCAGCAGCTTAGCCCAGGGGGCGCGTTACGAGCAGTACTTC. Translating gives CASSLAQGARYEQYF.